The sequence of this T cell receptor (beta chain) was determined in a study of tumor-infiltrating lymphocytes in primary liver carcinoma. Study-level background: Spanning 4.2 to 10 cm, the tumors were T1-T3 N0M0. Each of the samples returned roughly 3.65 to 8 million productive TCRbeta reads (a yield similar across tissue types).

Blood RNA was derived from unsorted whole blood, and germline DNA was extracted too. cDNA specific to TCR beta was made from about 550 ng of total RNA, with a constant-region primer employed for priming. Modified slightly, ARM-PCR produced TCR beta libraries over three nested multiplex PCR rounds. Use of TRBV1-TRBV30 forward primers with a C-beta reverse primer characterized the first two PCR rounds, which lasted ten to eleven cycles each. TCRdb analysed the multiplex PCR reads with MiXCR anew, one entry per CDR3 protein. The sample records around 330,000 distinct CDR3 sequences, 45% to 70% being singletons. Comments on this clonotype: What it binds is not known. It may be a read error: a sequence one base away is much more abundant.

General study findings and limits: Relative to tumor region pairs, the tumor-adjacent and tumor-blood pairs showed overlap that was lower. The 250 largest clones made up significantly more of tumor than blood repertoires (p = 0.039).

Germline V lookup: CDR1 LGHNA, CDR2 YSLEER. CDR3 length: 16 residues. The source of this sequence is a woman in her 30s with primary liver carcinoma and hepatitis B virus infection. The chain has TRBV4-3 and TRBJ1-5, with 7 bases identical to TRBD1. The sequencing sample was made of peripheral blood. The CDR3 here is CVSSQDWGQPNQPQHF. The CDR3 DNA reads TGCGTCAGCAGCCAAGATTGGGGACAGCCCAATCAGCCCCAGCATTTT.